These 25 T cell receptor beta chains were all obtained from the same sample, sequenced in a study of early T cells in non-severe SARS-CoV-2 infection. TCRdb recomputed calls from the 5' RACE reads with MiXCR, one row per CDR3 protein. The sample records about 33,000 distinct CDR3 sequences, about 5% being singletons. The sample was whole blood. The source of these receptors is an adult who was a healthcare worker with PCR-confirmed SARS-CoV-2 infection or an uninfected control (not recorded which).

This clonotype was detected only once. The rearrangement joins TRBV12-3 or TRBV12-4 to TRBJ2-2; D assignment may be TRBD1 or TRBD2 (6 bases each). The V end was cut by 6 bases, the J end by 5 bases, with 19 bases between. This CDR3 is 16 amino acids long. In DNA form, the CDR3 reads TGTGCCAGCAGGGCCCTCTTGGGGGGCACTACCGGGGAGCTGTTTTTT. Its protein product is CASRALLGGTTGELFF.

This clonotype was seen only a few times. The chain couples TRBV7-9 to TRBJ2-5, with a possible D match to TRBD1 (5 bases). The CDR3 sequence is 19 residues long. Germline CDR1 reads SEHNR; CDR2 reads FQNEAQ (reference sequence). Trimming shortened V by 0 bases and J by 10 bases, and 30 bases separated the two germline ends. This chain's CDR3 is CASSLATRQRQPSSVSQYF. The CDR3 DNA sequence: TGTGCCAGCAGCTTAGCGACCAGACAGAGACAGCCGTCGTCGGTTAGCCAGTACTTC.

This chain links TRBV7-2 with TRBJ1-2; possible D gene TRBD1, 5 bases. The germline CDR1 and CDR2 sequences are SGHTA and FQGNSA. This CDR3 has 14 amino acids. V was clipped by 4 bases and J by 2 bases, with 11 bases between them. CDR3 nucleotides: TGTGCCAGCAGCTGGGGACTCTCAAACTATGGCTACACCTTC. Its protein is CASSWGLSNYGYTF.

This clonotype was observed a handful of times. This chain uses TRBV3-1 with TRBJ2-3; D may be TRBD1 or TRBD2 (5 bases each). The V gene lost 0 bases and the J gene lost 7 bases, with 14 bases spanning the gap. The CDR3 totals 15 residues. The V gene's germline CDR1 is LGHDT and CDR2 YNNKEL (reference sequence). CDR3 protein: CASSQDGASPNTQYF. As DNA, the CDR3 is TGTGCCAGCAGCCAAGATGGGGCTAGCCCTAATACGCAGTATTTT.

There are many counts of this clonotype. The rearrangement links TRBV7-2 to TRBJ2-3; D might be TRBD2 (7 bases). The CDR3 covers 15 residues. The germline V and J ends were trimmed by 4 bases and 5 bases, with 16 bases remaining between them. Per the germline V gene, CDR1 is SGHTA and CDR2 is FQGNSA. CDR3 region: CASSSGGQGGDTQYF. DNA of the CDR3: TGTGCCAGCAGCTCCGGGGGGCAGGGTGGAGATACGCAGTATTTT.

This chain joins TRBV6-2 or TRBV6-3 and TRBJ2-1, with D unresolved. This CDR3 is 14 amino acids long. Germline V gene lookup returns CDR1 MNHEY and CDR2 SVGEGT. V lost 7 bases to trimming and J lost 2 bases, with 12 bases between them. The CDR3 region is CASTSRSPYNEQFF. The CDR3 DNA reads TGTGCCAGCACCTCCCGTTCTCCCTACAATGAGCAGTTCTTC.

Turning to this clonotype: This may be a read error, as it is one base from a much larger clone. CDR3 in DNA: TGTGCCAGCAGTGTGGACAGACCTGAAAAACAGTTTTTT. It is translated as CASSVDRPEKQFF. V gene TRBV12-3 or TRBV12-4 combines with J gene TRBJ1-4, with TRBD1 as a possible D gene (6 bases). This CDR3 contains 13 residues.

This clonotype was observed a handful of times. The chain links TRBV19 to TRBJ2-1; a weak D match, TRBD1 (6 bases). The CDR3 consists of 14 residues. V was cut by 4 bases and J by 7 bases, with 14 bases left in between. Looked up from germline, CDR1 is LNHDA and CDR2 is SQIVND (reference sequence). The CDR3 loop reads CASSTEWGPNEQFF. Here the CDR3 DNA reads TGTGCCAGTAGTACCGAATGGGGGCCGAATGAGCAGTTCTTC.

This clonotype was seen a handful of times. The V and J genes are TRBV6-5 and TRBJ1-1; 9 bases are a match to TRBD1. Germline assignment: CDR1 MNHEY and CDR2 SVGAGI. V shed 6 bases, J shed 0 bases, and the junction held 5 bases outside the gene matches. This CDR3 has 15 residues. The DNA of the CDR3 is TGTGCCAGCAGCCCAGGACAGGGGATGAACACTGAAGCTTTCTTT. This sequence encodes CASSPGQGMNTEAFF.

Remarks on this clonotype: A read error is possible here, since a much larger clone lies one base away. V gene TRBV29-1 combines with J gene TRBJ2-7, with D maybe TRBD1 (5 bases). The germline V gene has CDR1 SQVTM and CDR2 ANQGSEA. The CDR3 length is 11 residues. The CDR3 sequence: CSVRQTYEQNF. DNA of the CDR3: TGCAGCGTCCGACAGACCTACGAGCAGAACTTC.

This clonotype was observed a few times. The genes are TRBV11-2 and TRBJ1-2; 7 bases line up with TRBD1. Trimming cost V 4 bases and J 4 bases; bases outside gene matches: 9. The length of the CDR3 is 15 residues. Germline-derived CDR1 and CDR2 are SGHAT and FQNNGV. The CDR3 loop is CASSSNRDSLYGYTF. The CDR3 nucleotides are TGTGCCAGCAGCTCCAACCGGGACAGCCTCTATGGCTACACCTTC.

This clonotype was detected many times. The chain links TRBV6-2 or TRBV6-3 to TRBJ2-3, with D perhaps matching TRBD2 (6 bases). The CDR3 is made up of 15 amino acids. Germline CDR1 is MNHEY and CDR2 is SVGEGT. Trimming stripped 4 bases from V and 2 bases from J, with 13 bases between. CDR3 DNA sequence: TGTGCCAGCAGTTCTCCCCGGCGGGACACAGATACGCAGTATTTT. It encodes CASSSPRRDTDTQYF.

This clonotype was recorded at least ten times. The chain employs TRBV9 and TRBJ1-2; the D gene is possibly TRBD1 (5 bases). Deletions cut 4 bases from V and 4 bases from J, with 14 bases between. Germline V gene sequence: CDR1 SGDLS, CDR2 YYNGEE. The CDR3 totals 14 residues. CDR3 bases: TGTGCCAGCAGCCTCGACACAGGTTTCTATGGCTACACCTTC. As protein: CASSLDTGFYGYTF.

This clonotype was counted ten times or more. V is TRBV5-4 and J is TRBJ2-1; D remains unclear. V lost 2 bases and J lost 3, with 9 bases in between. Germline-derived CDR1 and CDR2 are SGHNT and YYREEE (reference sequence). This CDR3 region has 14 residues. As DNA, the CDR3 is TGTGCCAGCAGCTTTGGGGTGGGCTACAATGAGCAGTTCTTC. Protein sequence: CASSFGVGYNEQFF.

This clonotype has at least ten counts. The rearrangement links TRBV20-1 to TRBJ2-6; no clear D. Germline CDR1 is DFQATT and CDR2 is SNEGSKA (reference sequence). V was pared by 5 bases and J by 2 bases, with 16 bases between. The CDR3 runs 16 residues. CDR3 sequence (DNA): TGCAGTGCTCCCTACCGGTCGGAGACTGGGGCCAACGTCCTGACTTTC. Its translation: CSAPYRSETGANVLTF.

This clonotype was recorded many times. The CDR3 sequence: CSARSAESSTDTQYF. CDR3 coding DNA: TGCAGCGCACGTTCAGCGGAATCTAGCACAGATACGCAGTATTTT. The gene calls are TRBV29-1 and TRBJ2-3; D might be TRBD2 (5 bases). V lost 7 bases, J lost 0 bases, and 17 bases lay in between. Germline V CDR1 and CDR2: SQVTM, ANQGSEA. This CDR3 contains 15 residues.

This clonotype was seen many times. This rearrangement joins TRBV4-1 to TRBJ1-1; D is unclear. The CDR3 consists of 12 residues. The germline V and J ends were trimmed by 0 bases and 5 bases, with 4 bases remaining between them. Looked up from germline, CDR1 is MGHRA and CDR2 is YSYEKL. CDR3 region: CASSQDRTEAFF. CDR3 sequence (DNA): TGCGCCAGCAGCCAAGACAGGACTGAAGCTTTCTTT.

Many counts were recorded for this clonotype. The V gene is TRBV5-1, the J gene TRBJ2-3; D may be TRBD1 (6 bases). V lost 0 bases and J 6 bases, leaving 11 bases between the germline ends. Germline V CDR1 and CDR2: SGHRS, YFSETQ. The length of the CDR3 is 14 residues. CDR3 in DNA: TGCGCCAGCAGCTTGGGAAGGGGGTCGGATACGCAGTATTTT. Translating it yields CASSLGRGSDTQYF.

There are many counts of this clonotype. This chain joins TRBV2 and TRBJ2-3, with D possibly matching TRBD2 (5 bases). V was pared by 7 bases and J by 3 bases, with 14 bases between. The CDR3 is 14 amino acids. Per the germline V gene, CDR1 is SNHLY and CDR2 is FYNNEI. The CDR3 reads CASTQDRGTDTQYF. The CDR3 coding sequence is TGTGCCAGCACCCAAGACCGAGGGACAGATACGCAGTATTTT.

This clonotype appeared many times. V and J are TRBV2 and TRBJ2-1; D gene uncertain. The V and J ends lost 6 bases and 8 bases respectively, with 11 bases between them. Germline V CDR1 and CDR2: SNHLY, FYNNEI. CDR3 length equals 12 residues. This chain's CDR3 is CASSPPRYEQFF. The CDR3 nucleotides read TGTGCCAGCAGCCCCCCCCGTTATGAGCAGTTCTTC.

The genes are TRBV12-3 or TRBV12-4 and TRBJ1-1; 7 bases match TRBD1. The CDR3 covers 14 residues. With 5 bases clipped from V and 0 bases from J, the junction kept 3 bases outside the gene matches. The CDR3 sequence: CASSNRGMNTEAFF. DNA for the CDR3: TGTGCCAGCAGTAACAGGGGAATGAACACTGAAGCTTTCTTT.

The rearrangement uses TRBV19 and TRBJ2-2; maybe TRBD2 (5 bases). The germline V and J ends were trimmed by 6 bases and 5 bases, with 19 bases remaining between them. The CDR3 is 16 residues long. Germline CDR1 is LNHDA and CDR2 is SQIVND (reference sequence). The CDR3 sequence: CASSLAGRRGTGELFF. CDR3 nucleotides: TGTGCCAGTAGCCTCGCGGGCCGCCGCGGGACCGGGGAGCTGTTTTTT.

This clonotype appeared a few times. CDR3 nucleotides: TGTGCCAGCAGCTCCCTCTTGGCTAGCGGGGGACCTAGCACAGATACGCAGTATTTT. This codes for CASSSLLASGGPSTDTQYF. The genes are TRBV7-9 and TRBJ2-3, with 10 bases fitting TRBD2. J lost 0 bases, V lost 4 bases, and 13 bases had no gene match. CDR3 size: 19 residues. Germline V gene sequence: CDR1 SEHNR, CDR2 FQNEAQ (reference sequence).

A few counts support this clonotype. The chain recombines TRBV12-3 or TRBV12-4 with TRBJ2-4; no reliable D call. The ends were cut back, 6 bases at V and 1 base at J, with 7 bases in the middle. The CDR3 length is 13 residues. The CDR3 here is CASRSAAKNIQYF. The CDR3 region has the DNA TGTGCCAGCAGGTCCGCTGCCAAAAACATTCAGTACTTC.

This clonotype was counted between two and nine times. CDR3 amino acids: CASSPGPPLDSSSNQPQHF. CDR3 coding DNA: TGCGCCAGCAGCCCCGGGCCCCCACTGGATTCGAGCAGCAATCAGCCCCAGCATTTT. The chain joins TRBV5-1 to TRBJ1-5; D not certain. Germline V gene data show CDR1 as SGHRS and CDR2 as YFSETQ. This CDR3 spans 19 amino acids. V dropped 4 bases and J dropped 1 base, with 24 bases sitting between them.